The next 14 T cell receptor beta chains were all read from a single sample in a study of cytomegalovirus exposure and HLA in healthy donors. Use of 60 Vbeta and 13 Jbeta primers characterized the PCR. Clones were read by immunoSEQ multiplex PCR, and TCRdb kept only the in-frame ones, dropping some. The sample holds roughly 100,000 clones, roughly 13% seen once. The sequenced sample consisted of PBMCs. The origin of the receptors is a man between 40 and 49 years old in good health and CMV-seropositive.

The sample holds a few counts of this clone. The rearrangement joins TRBV28 to TRBJ2-7, with 7 bases lining up with TRBD1. Trimming removed 4 bases from V and 3 bases from J; junction bases left unmatched: 9. Germline V gene data show CDR1 as MDHEN and CDR2 as SYDVKM. The CDR3 has 15 residues. The CDR3 DNA sequence: TGTGCCAGCAGTTCTAACCTCCGGGACAGCTACGAGCAGTACTTC. It yields the protein CASSSNLRDSYEQYF.

The genes are TRBV6-1 and TRBJ1-5; D unclear. CDR3 length: 16 amino acids. Trimming cost V 3 bases and J 0 bases, with 12 bases left between them. Germline CDR1 MNHNS, CDR2 SASEGT. As DNA, the CDR3 is TGTGCCAGCAGTGAGATGGCTGTTAATAGCAATCAGCCCCAGCATTTT. This encodes CASSEMAVNSNQPQHF.

The chain carries TRBV19 and TRBJ1-5, with D possibly matching TRBD1 (6 bases). V lost 8 bases and J 7 bases, leaving 18 bases between the germline ends. From germline, CDR1 is LNHDA and CDR2 SQIVND (reference sequence). CDR3 length: 14 amino acids. The CDR3 coding sequence is TGTGCCAGTCGAATCGGACAGAGAGGACAGCCCCAGCATTTT. Translating it yields CASRIGQRGQPQHF.

The chain employs TRBV2 and TRBJ2-7, with 7 nucleotides matching TRBD2. V lost 4 bases to trimming and J lost 5 bases; unmatched junction nucleotides: 8. The CDR3 spans 14 residues. The germline V gene has CDR1 SNHLY and CDR2 FYNNEI. CDR3 nucleotides: TGTGCCAGCAGTGGCCAGGGACTACTCCACGAGCAGTACTTC. Translation: CASSGQGLLHEQYF.

This clone came up a few times. The rearrangement links TRBV7-9 to TRBJ2-7, with TRBD2 matching 10 bases. Trimming took 6 bases from V and 2 from J; bases not matched to a gene: 7. Germline values: CDR1 SEHNR, CDR2 FQNEAQ (reference sequence). This CDR3 contains 15 residues. The CDR3 DNA reads TGTGCCAGCAGTGCAAATCTAGCGGGGGCCTACGAGCAGTACTTC. This sequence encodes CASSANLAGAYEQYF.

This chain connects TRBV6-5 to TRBJ2-5, with D tentatively TRBD1 (7 bases). The CDR3 runs 12 residues. Germline V gives CDR1 MNHEY, CDR2 SVGAGI. V lost 11 bases and J 9 bases, leaving 19 bases between the germline ends. The CDR3 DNA is TGTGCCGGACTTAGCCCCAGGGGGGCCCAGTACTTC. Protein sequence: CAGLSPRGAQYF.

This clone appeared a few times. The V and J genes are TRBV30 and TRBJ1-6, with 7 bases lining up with TRBD1. With V trimmed by 7 bases and J by 7 bases, 7 bases remained unmatched. The CDR3 contains 13 residues. Germline V gene sequence: CDR1 GTSNPN, CDR2 SVGIG (reference sequence). The CDR3 sequence: CAFNRGGNSPLHF. The CDR3 bases are TGTGCCTTTAACAGGGGTGGAAATTCACCCCTCCACTTT.

V and J are TRBV6-5 and TRBJ2-2, with D tentatively TRBD1 (6 bases). Germline V CDR1 and CDR2: MNHEY, SVGAGI. CDR3 length: 12 residues. CDR3 sequence (DNA): TGTGCAGGGGGATCTAACACCGGGGAGCTGTTTTTT. It encodes CAGGSNTGELFF.

The chain couples TRBV19 to TRBJ2-6; 11 nucleotides line up with TRBD1. The V gene end was trimmed by 5 bases and the J gene end by 3 bases; junction bases not matched to a gene: 6. The CDR3 has 17 residues. The germline CDR1 and CDR2 sequences are LNHDA and SQIVND (reference sequence). The CDR3 sequence is CASSSDRGRGGANVLTF. CDR3 coding DNA: TGTGCCAGTAGTTCGGACAGGGGGCGAGGTGGGGCCAACGTCCTGACTTTC.

A few counts support this clone. This chain uses TRBV6-5 with TRBJ1-1; no reliable D call. With 5 bases removed from V and 11 bases from J, the gap between germline ends came to 15 bases. Germline V gives CDR1 MNHEY, CDR2 SVGAGI. There are 12 residues in the CDR3. CDR3: CASSPGERSAFF. The CDR3 nucleotides read TGTGCCAGCAGTCCCGGTGAGAGGTCGGCTTTCTTT.

This clone was seen a handful of times. The chain employs TRBV29-1 and TRBJ2-3; D may be TRBD1 (5 bases). Per germline, CDR1 SQVTM and CDR2 ANQGSEA. The CDR3 runs 11 residues. Trimming removed 7 bases at V and 4 bases at J, with 9 bases between. The CDR3 protein is CSGQGPDTQYF. CDR3 sequence (DNA): TGCAGCGGTCAGGGCCCAGATACGCAGTATTTT.

The chain combines TRBV9 with TRBJ1-1, with 12 bases fitting TRBD1. V dropped 4 bases and J dropped 2; count of bases not matched to a gene: 3. This CDR3 comprises 15 residues. Germline V gene sequence: CDR1 SGDLS, CDR2 YYNGEE. CDR3 residues: CASSLGTGGNTEAFF. The CDR3 DNA reads as TGTGCCAGCAGCCTCGGGACAGGGGGCAACACTGAAGCTTTCTTT.

Comments on this clone: The sample contains more than one DNA sequence encoding this CDR3. The chain joins TRBV6-5 to TRBJ1-5, with no clear D. Germline V gene lookup returns CDR1 MNHEY and CDR2 SVGAGI. Trimming cost V 0 bases and J 3 bases, with 9 bases left between them. The CDR3 contains 15 residues. DNA for the CDR3: TGTGCCAGCAGTTACTCGAACAGCCACAATCAGCCCCAGCATTTT. It is translated as CASSYSNSHNQPQHF.

This clone was counted between two and nine times. The chain's CDR3 is CASSQERGQVSYEQYF. CDR3 DNA sequence: TGTGCCAGCAGCCAAGAAAGGGGACAGGTCTCCTACGAGCAGTACTTC. The chain couples TRBV4-2 to TRBJ2-7; TRBD1 agrees at 8 bases. The CDR3 has 16 residues. The V segment lost 0 bases and the J segment 0 bases; nucleotides outside the gene matches: 4. CDR1 and CDR2 (germline): LGHNA, YNFKEQ.